Listed below are T cell receptor beta chains from one sample, sequenced in a study of cytomegalovirus exposure and HLA in healthy donors. Clones were sequenced by immunoSEQ multiplex PCR, and TCRdb holds only the in-frame ones, with some missing. Of approximately 140,000 clones in the sample, 70% to 80% were seen once. Sequenced material: PBMCs. All receptors derive from a man aged 35-49 years in good health and CMV-seropositive. Both conserved end residues are part of each CDR3.

j_gene,v_gene,CDR3aa
TRBJ2-3,TRBV5-4,CASSLVTSTDTQYF
TRBJ2-7,TRBV15,CATSPGGMLSEQYF
TRBJ1-4,TRBV30,CAWSVDRRREKLFF
TRBJ2-2,TRBV6-1,CASRGAIATGELFF
TRBJ1-1,TRBV19,CASSPGLMNTEAFF
TRBJ2-3,TRBV18,CASSPPTRDTQYF
TRBJ1-1,TRBV6-6,CASSPTGGNTEAFF
TRBJ2-1,TRBV5-5,CASSLLTSGIHNEQFF
TRBJ2-6,TRBV7-2,CASSMGLAGANVLTF
TRBJ2-7,TRBV21-1,CASSPRGAGDLSYEQYF
TRBJ2-1,TRBV7-9,CASSLEAGGGEQFF
TRBJ2-2,TRBV2,CASRRSGSSGELFF
TRBJ2-3,TRBV4-1,CASSQEVVTDTQYF
TRBJ2-7,TRBV6-5,CASSPGGTAIYEQYF
TRBJ2-7,TRBV2,CATSGTSVSYEQYF
TRBJ1-5,TRBV18,CASSPGGDQPQHF
TRBJ2-2,TRBV30,CAWSVSTGELFF
TRBJ2-1,TRBV4-3,CASSQDGGIYNEQFF
TRBJ1-2,TRBV9,CASSVRDQGVYGYTF
TRBJ1-4,TRBV19,CASSIGTGPNEKLFF
TRBJ2-6,TRBV7-6,CASSLMASGANVLTF
TRBJ2-7,TRBV5-4,CASSLPPGQGGHEQYF
TRBJ2-7,TRBV7-2,CASSFRGTYEQYF
TRBJ2-2,TRBV10-3,CAISRTSGTQNTGELFF
TRBJ2-7,TRBV14,CASSAWTDQEQYF
TRBJ2-7,TRBV19,CATTNREYEQYF
TRBJ1-1,TRBV5-1,CASSLAGQGNTEAFF
TRBJ1-3,TRBV7-8,CASSPGGYGNTIYF